This T cell receptor beta chain was sequenced for a study of T cell changes during pregnancy in multiple sclerosis. Sequenced by immunoSEQ multiplex PCR; TCRdb stores in-frame clones only, minus some. In the table there are approximately 100,000 clones, roughly nine tenths of which are singletons. This clone was recorded once. The V gene's germline CDR1 is SQVTM and CDR2 ANQGSEA. CDR3 length equals 15 residues. V was clipped by 7 bases and J by 0 bases; unmatched bases: 9. The sequencing used peripheral blood, collected after pregnancy. This chain uses TRBV29-1 with TRBJ2-3; 8 bases match TRBD2. The TCR sequence derives from a female donor with multiple sclerosis, enrolled in a pregnancy study. In nucleotides, the CDR3 is TGCAGCGCCGTAGCGGGGAGGACTAGCACAGATACGCAGTATTTT. Translating gives CSAVAGRTSTDTQYF.